Following are 23 T cell receptor beta chains from one sample sequenced in a study of cytomegalovirus exposure and HLA in healthy donors (dated 2017 in TCRdb). The protocol used for the library was the immunoSEQ multiplex PCR assay. For the multiplex PCR, a mixture combining 60 forward primers for TCR Vbeta segments and 13 reverse primers for TCR Jbeta segments was used. The table was pulled from immuneACCESS by TCRdb, which kept in-frame rearrangements only. Such tables lose some clones; where checked, under half of the loss comes from unresolved V genes, and the rest has no known cause. The sample table holds about 170,000 clones, of which 73% were seen once. Jointly, the top ten make up under 7% of the sample. The sequenced sample consisted of PBMCs. Receptors were obtained from a woman under 30 in good health and CMV-seropositive.

V is TRBV30 and J is TRBJ2-1; 13 positions agree with TRBD2. Losses at the gene ends were 5 bases for V and 8 bases for J; bases not matched to a gene: 3. Germline lookup yields CDR1 GTSNPN and CDR2 SVGIG (reference sequence). There are 13 residues in the CDR3. CDR3 nucleotide sequence: TGTGCCTGGGGGACTAGCGGGGTCGATGAGCAGTTCTTC. Residues: CAWGTSGVDEQFF.

This chain connects TRBV4-1 to TRBJ2-7; perhaps TRBD2 as D (6 bases). V was trimmed by 4 bases and J by 5 bases, leaving 9 bases between them. CDR1 is MGHRA, CDR2 YSYEKL, per germline. The CDR3 runs to 12 residues. CDR3 protein: CASSLSGDEQYF. In nucleotides, the CDR3 is TGCGCCAGCAGCCTGTCGGGGGACGAGCAGTACTTC.

The gene calls are TRBV6-5 and TRBJ1-1; D gene ambiguous. The ends were cut back, 7 bases at V and 0 bases at J, with 12 bases in the middle. The length of the CDR3 is 14 residues. Germline loops: CDR1 MNHEY, CDR2 SVGAGI. CDR3 sequence: CASTRRQLNTEAFF. CDR3 DNA sequence: TGTGCCAGCACCCGGCGGCAGCTGAACACTGAAGCTTTCTTT.

The J gene is TRBJ2-7, the V gene TRBV18; the D gene is possibly TRBD2 (6 bases). Germline lookup yields CDR1 KGHSH and CDR2 LQKENI. CDR3 length: 16 amino acids. V was pared by 1 base and J by 1 base, with 14 bases between. CDR3: CASSPREGEASYEQYF. CDR3 DNA sequence: TGTGCCAGCTCACCACGGGAAGGGGAGGCTTCCTACGAGCAGTACTTC.

The chain couples TRBV7-6 to TRBJ1-1; the D is unclear. Trimming took 0 bases from V and 3 from J, leaving 5 bases between them. CDR1 and CDR2 (germline): SGHVS, FNYEAQ. The CDR3 contains 13 residues. This CDR3 reads CASSLAADTEAFF. The DNA of the CDR3 is TGTGCCAGCAGCTTAGCGGCAGACACTGAAGCTTTCTTT. Complete variable domain (other parts from reference TRBV7-6 and TRBJ1-1): GAGVSQSPRYKVTKRGQDVALRCDPISGHVSLYWYRQALGQGPEFLTYFNYEAQQDKSGLPNDRFSAERPEGSISTLTIQRTEQRDSAMYRCASSLAADTEAFFGQGTRLTVV.

The V and J genes are TRBV4-1 and TRBJ1-4, with a possible D match to TRBD1 (5 bases). The germline CDR1 and CDR2 sequences are MGHRA and YSYEKL. This CDR3 region has 14 residues. Trimming removed 6 bases at V and 8 bases at J, with 16 bases between. CDR3 in DNA: TGCGCCAGCAGTCAGGGAGGGGCTCACGAAAAACTGTTTTTT. This gives the protein CASSQGGAHEKLFF.

The genes are TRBV2 and TRBJ2-1; a possible D gene is TRBD2 (7 bases). Germline CDR1 reads SNHLY; CDR2 reads FYNNEI. The V end lost 7 bases, the J end lost 1 base, and 11 bases lay between the germline ends. This CDR3 spans 14 amino acids. The chain's CDR3 is CASKGGVSYNEQFF. In DNA form, the CDR3 reads TGTGCCAGCAAAGGGGGGGTTTCCTACAATGAGCAGTTCTTC.

This clone was seen once. This sequence joins TRBV28 and TRBJ1-5; 7 bases agree with TRBD1. CDR3 length: 15 amino acids. With 2 bases clipped from V and 4 bases from J, the junction kept 5 bases outside the gene matches. Per germline, CDR1 MDHEN and CDR2 SYDVKM. The CDR3, as DNA: TGTGCCAGCAGTTTAATCACAGGGGTTAATCAGCCCCAGCATTTT. This gives the protein CASSLITGVNQPQHF.

This sequence joins TRBV30 and TRBJ1-2, with a possible D match to TRBD1 (6 bases). V was trimmed by 5 bases and J by 8 bases, leaving 12 bases between them. From germline, CDR1 is GTSNPN and CDR2 SVGIG (reference sequence). The length of the CDR3 is 11 residues. The CDR3 region is CAWSRGGGYTF. The CDR3 bases are TGTGCCTGGTCCCGGGGGGGCGGCTACACCTTC.

Only one count was recorded for this clone. V usage is TRBV13 and J usage is TRBJ2-3, with 8 bases fitting TRBD1. The V and J ends lost 6 bases and 1 base, in that order; junction bases with no gene match: 6. Looked up from germline, CDR1 is PRHDT and CDR2 is FYEKMQ (reference sequence). This CDR3 spans 15 amino acids. The CDR3 reads CASRSTGAGTDTQYF. The CDR3 nucleotides read TGTGCCAGCAGATCGACAGGGGCCGGCACAGATACGCAGTATTTT.

Worth noting for this clone: The same CDR3 can be traced to other DNA sequences in this sample. The chain uses TRBV18 and TRBJ1-5, with D perhaps TRBD1 (5 bases). From germline, CDR1 is KGHSH and CDR2 LQKENI. The CDR3 extends over 14 amino acids. The V gene lost 0 bases and the J gene lost 4 bases, with 7 bases spanning the gap. The DNA for the CDR3 is TGTGCCAGCTCACCACCGGGGGGTAATCAGCCCCAGCATTTT. The encoded protein is CASSPPGGNQPQHF.

The V gene is TRBV9, the J gene TRBJ1-2, with 10 positions matching TRBD1. With V trimmed by 3 bases and J by 7 bases, 3 bases remained unmatched. CDR3 size: 13 residues. CDR1 and CDR2 (germline): SGDLS, YYNGEE. The CDR3 DNA reads as TGTGCCAGCAGCGGGACAGGGGGATCTGGCTACACCTTC. It translates to CASSGTGGSGYTF.

V and J are TRBV7-9 and TRBJ2-7; a weak D match, TRBD1 (6 bases). The CDR3 has 15 residues. V shed 8 bases and J shed 3 bases, with 20 bases lying between them. Germline lookup yields CDR1 SEHNR and CDR2 FQNEAQ (reference sequence). The CDR3 protein is CASGNRDRPFYEQYF. CDR3 bases: TGTGCCAGCGGGAACCGAGACAGGCCCTTCTACGAGCAGTACTTC.

This chain connects TRBV19 to TRBJ1-2; 7 nucleotides align to TRBD1. The germline gives CDR1 LNHDA, CDR2 SQIVND (reference sequence). Trimming removed 6 bases from V and 8 bases from J; junction bases left unmatched: 12. This CDR3 has 14 residues. The DNA of the CDR3 is TGTGCCAGTAGACCTCAGGGGGGCCTGGTAGGCTACACCTTC. Translating gives CASRPQGGLVGYTF.

V is TRBV6-5 and J is TRBJ2-5; 7 bases fit TRBD1. V gave up 2 bases and J gave up 5 bases; unmatched junction bases: 8. Germline CDR1 MNHEY, CDR2 SVGAGI. This CDR3 has 15 residues. The CDR3 region has the DNA TGTGCCAGCAGTTACGGTAGGGGGCGCGGGGAGACCCAGTACTTC. Protein: CASSYGRGRGETQYF.

This clone occurred a few times. J is TRBJ2-2 and V is TRBV7-9, with TRBD1 identical over 9 bases. Trimming at V came to 0 bases and at J to 1 base, leaving 3 bases not matched to a gene. Germline CDR1 and CDR2: SEHNR and FQNEAQ (reference sequence). The CDR3 is made up of 17 amino acids. CDR3 in amino acids: CASSLALTGGNTGELFF. The DNA for the CDR3 is TGTGCCAGCAGCTTAGCATTGACAGGGGGGAACACCGGGGAGCTGTTTTTT.

The gene calls are TRBV19 and TRBJ1-5; D gene ambiguous. CDR1 and CDR2 from the germline V gene are LNHDA and SQIVND (reference sequence). The CDR3 length is 13 residues. The germline V and J ends were trimmed by 3 bases and 4 bases, with 7 bases remaining between them. In DNA, the CDR3 is TGTGCCAGTAGTATGTCCGAGAATCAGCCCCAGCATTTT. Its protein product is CASSMSENQPQHF.

The chain combines TRBV4-3 with TRBJ1-1; D possibly corresponds to TRBD1 (5 bases). The CDR3 length is 15 residues. Trimming left V 4 bases short and J 1 base short, with 13 bases between. CDR1 and CDR2 (germline): LGHNA, YSLEER. This CDR3 is CASSRAGDANTEAFF. The CDR3 region has the DNA TGCGCCAGCAGCCGGGCGGGGGACGCGAACACTGAAGCTTTCTTT.

The rearrangement uses TRBV5-1 and TRBJ2-7, with TRBD1 identical over 7 bases. This CDR3 has 15 amino acids. The ends lost 5 bases at V and 2 bases at J; junction bases unmatched: 10. Per germline, CDR1 SGHRS and CDR2 YFSETQ. CDR3 sequence reads: CASRLRTGLTYEQYF. CDR3 sequence (DNA): TGCGCCAGCAGACTACGGACAGGCCTAACCTACGAGCAGTACTTC.

The chain uses TRBV4-3 and TRBJ1-3; 9 bases align to TRBD1. Germline V lookup: CDR1 LGHNA, CDR2 YSLEER. The V gene end was trimmed by 4 bases and the J gene end by 3 bases; junction bases not matched to a gene: 4. There are 15 residues in the CDR3. The CDR3: CASSLGTGSGNTIYF. For the CDR3, the DNA is TGCGCCAGCAGCCTGGGGACAGGGAGTGGAAACACCATATATTTT.

The CDR3 DNA sequence: TGTGCCAGCAGCTTAGATAGCGGGGTTGGCAATGAGCAGTTCTTC. It translates to CASSLDSGVGNEQFF. This chain links TRBV7-2 with TRBJ2-1; 8 positions agree with TRBD2. Germline lookup yields CDR1 SGHTA and CDR2 FQGNSA. The junction had 5 bases not matched to a gene; V was cut back by 1 base and J by 6 bases. The CDR3 length is 15 residues.

This clone was recorded a few times. The V gene is TRBV6-4, the J gene TRBJ2-3; TRBD2 agrees at 8 bases. The CDR3 covers 15 residues. The germline CDR1 and CDR2 sequences are MRHNA and SNTAGT. The ends lost 2 bases at V and 2 bases at J; junction bases unmatched: 3. CDR3 region: CASSDGAGDTDTQYF. In nucleotides, the CDR3 is TGTGCCAGCAGTGACGGAGCGGGGGACACAGATACGCAGTATTTT.

This clone appeared once. The gene calls are TRBV7-3 and TRBJ2-1; TRBD2 aligns across 7 bases. CDR1 is SGHTA and CDR2 is FQGTGA in the germline V gene. This CDR3 has 15 residues. Germline trimming cut 3 bases from V and 4 bases from J; bases unmatched to any gene: 6. The DNA for the CDR3 is TGTGCCAGCAGCTTCCGTGGCGGGGGATACAATGAGCAGTTCTTC. This translates into CASSFRGGGYNEQFF.